These 5 T cell receptor beta chains were all obtained from the same sample, sequenced in a study of cytomegalovirus exposure and HLA in healthy donors. Primers included in the PCR were 60 Vbeta and 13 Jbeta primers. TCRdb keeps only in-frame clones here, not all; method: immunoSEQ multiplex PCR. The sample gives under 200,000 clones, about 75% of which show up once; about 7.9% is in the top ten. Sequenced sample: PBMCs. All receptors derive from a male donor in good health and CMV-seropositive.

This sequence joins TRBV2 and TRBJ2-5, with 10 bases matching TRBD2. CDR3 length equals 16 residues. From germline, CDR1 is SNHLY and CDR2 FYNNEI. V was clipped by 2 bases and J by 1 base; unmatched bases: 4. CDR3 DNA: TGTGCCAGCAGTGAAAGTCTAGCGGGGGTCCAAGAGACCCAGTACTTC. Residues: CASSESLAGVQETQYF.

The V gene is TRBV19, the J gene TRBJ1-5; a weak D match, TRBD1 (5 bases). V dropped 0 bases and J dropped 7 bases, with 13 bases sitting between them. From germline, CDR1 is LNHDA and CDR2 SQIVND (reference sequence). The CDR3 spans 15 residues. The CDR3 loop reads CASSIDRDDGQPQHF. In nucleotides, the CDR3 is TGTGCCAGTAGTATAGACAGGGATGACGGCCAGCCCCAGCATTTT.

The gene calls are TRBV6-5 and TRBJ2-1, with 10 bases lining up with TRBD2. This CDR3 comprises 14 residues. Germline CDR1 and CDR2: MNHEY and SVGAGI. The trim removed 7 bases at V and 7 bases at J, leaving 7 bases unmatched. CDR3 in DNA: TGTGCCAGCATCGAGCGGGGGGGCGGGAATGAGCAGTTCTTC. Translation: CASIERGGGNEQFF.

The table lists this clone with a count of one. The CDR3 loop reads CASSEWMAGQPQHF. The CDR3 region has the DNA TGTGCCAGCAGTGAATGGATGGCGGGTCAGCCCCAGCATTTT. This chain connects TRBV2 to TRBJ1-5; no firm D call. Deletions cut 2 bases from V and 6 bases from J, with 11 bases between. The CDR3 runs 14 residues. Germline lookup yields CDR1 SNHLY and CDR2 FYNNEI.

J is TRBJ2-6 and V is TRBV5-1; 9 bases agree with TRBD1. The length of the CDR3 is 17 residues. Trimming took 3 bases from V and 0 from J; bases not matched to a gene: 4. Germline V gene sequence: CDR1 SGHRS, CDR2 YFSETQ. The CDR3 bases are TGCGCCAGCAGCTCCGGGACAGGGCCCTCTGGGGCCAACGTCCTGACTTTC. This codes for CASSSGTGPSGANVLTF.